These 12 T cell receptor beta chains were all obtained from the same sample, sequenced in a study of blood T cell repertoires in COVID-19 (TCRdb year 2020). Libraries were built with the immunoSEQ multiplex PCR assay. In TCRdb, the immuneACCESS table is reduced to in-frame sequences with V and J assigned. These tables do not hold every clone; where another copy was compared, an unresolved V gene accounts for under half, and the others remain unexplained. Here the sample has about 310,000 clones; 75% to 90% occur a single time. 2.5% to 3% of the sample goes to the ten largest clones. The sequenced sample consisted of peripheral blood. These receptors all stem from a woman aged 25 to 39 with COVID-19, enrolled during active disease.

The J gene is TRBJ1-5, the V gene TRBV28; 9 bases are shared with TRBD1. After removal of 5 bases from V and 10 bases from J, the junction contained 9 bases not matched to a gene. The CDR3 loop spans 14 amino acids. Germline CDR1 reads MDHEN; CDR2 reads SYDVKM. CDR3 protein: CASSTDRGEGPQHF. CDR3 nucleotide sequence: TGTGCCAGCAGTACGGACAGGGGCGAGGGACCCCAGCATTTT.

This chain joins TRBV20-1 and TRBJ1-5, with TRBD1 as a possible D gene (6 bases). The CDR3 runs to 16 residues. Germline V gene lookup returns CDR1 DFQATT and CDR2 SNEGSKA (reference sequence). Trimming stripped 3 bases from V and 3 bases from J, with 18 bases between. The CDR3 region is CSASFGSQGSNQPQHF. The CDR3 region has the DNA TGCAGTGCTAGTTTCGGATCACAGGGCTCCAATCAGCCCCAGCATTTT.

This clone was counted a single time. The CDR3 spells CASSFRTGGKEETQYF. DNA for the CDR3: TGTGCCAGCAGCTTTCGAACAGGGGGCAAGGAGGAGACCCAGTACTTC. This chain joins TRBV5-5 and TRBJ2-5; 9 bases are shared with TRBD1. Looked up from germline, CDR1 is SGHKS and CDR2 is YYEKEE (reference sequence). The CDR3 loop spans 16 amino acids. With 2 bases clipped from V and 5 bases from J, the junction kept 10 bases outside the gene matches.

The chain recombines TRBV5-5 with TRBJ1-2; D ambiguous. CDR1 and CDR2 (germline): SGHKS, YYEKEE (reference sequence). CDR3 length: 11 amino acids. Between the trimmed V and J ends, which lost 0 bases and 6 bases, there was a span of 3 bases. DNA for the CDR3: TGTGCCAGCAGCTTGGACAATGGCTACACCTTC. As protein: CASSLDNGYTF.

This chain links TRBV7-2 with TRBJ2-3; weak D call: TRBD2 (6 bases). V was trimmed by 0 bases and J by 4 bases, leaving 11 bases between them. From germline, CDR1 is SGHTA and CDR2 FQGNSA. The CDR3 is made up of 15 amino acids. The CDR3: CASSLAPTRADTQYF. CDR3 nucleotide sequence: TGTGCCAGCAGCTTAGCCCCGACTAGGGCAGATACGCAGTATTTT.

This chain joins TRBV11-2 and TRBJ1-6; TRBD1 agrees at 8 bases. Germline V lookup: CDR1 SGHAT, CDR2 FQNNGV. This CDR3 spans 16 amino acids. V trimming: 6 bases; J trimming: 8 bases; junction bases outside the gene matches: 12. CDR3 region: CASSPGQAAYHSPLHF. The CDR3 DNA reads as TGTGCCAGCAGTCCGGGACAGGCAGCATATCATTCACCCCTCCACTTT. Filled out from reference TRBV11-2 and TRBJ1-6, the complete variable domain reads EAGVAQSPRYKIIEKRQSVAFWCNPISGHATLYWYQQILGQGPKLLIQFQNNGVVDDSQLPKDRFSAERLKGVDSTLKIQPAKLEDSAVYLCASSPGQAAYHSPLHFGNGTRLTVT.

DNA of the CDR3: TGTGCCAGCAGCATACGACACTTGCCGAACACTGAAGCTTTCTTT. Translated: CASSIRHLPNTEAFF. The V gene is TRBV3-1 (or the pseudogene TRBV3-2), the J gene TRBJ1-1; D uncertain. CDR1 is LGHDT and CDR2 is YNNKEL in the germline V gene (reference sequence). The CDR3 consists of 15 residues. V was pared by 5 bases and J by 1 base, with 14 bases between.

The rearrangement uses TRBV19 and TRBJ2-2; TRBD1 agrees at 10 bases. The CDR3 sequence is 17 residues long. J was trimmed by 8 bases and V by 6 bases; bases with no gene match: 15. The germline V gene encodes CDR1 LNHDA and CDR2 SQIVND (reference sequence). The CDR3 is CASSYRDRGRRSGELFF. CDR3 in DNA: TGTGCCAGTAGCTACCGGGACAGGGGACGGAGGTCGGGGGAGCTGTTTTTT.

V is TRBV10-3 and J is TRBJ1-1, with D possibly being TRBD1 (5 bases). The CDR3 contains 16 residues. Germline loops: CDR1 ENHRY, CDR2 SYGVKD. The germline V and J ends were trimmed by 0 bases and 3 bases, with 14 bases remaining between them. This CDR3 reads CAISESTRGMYTEAFF. DNA for the CDR3: TGTGCCATCAGTGAGTCTACGCGGGGGATGTACACTGAAGCTTTCTTT.

The V gene is TRBV30, the J gene TRBJ1-2; D unresolved. The CDR3 loop spans 15 amino acids. Trimming took off 5 bases at V and 4 bases at J, with 20 bases between the two ends. The germline V gene encodes CDR1 GTSNPN and CDR2 SVGIG (reference sequence). Here the CDR3 reads CAWGHLGSGLYGYTF. CDR3 coding DNA: TGTGCCTGGGGGCATCTTGGTAGCGGTCTCTATGGCTACACCTTC.

The chain combines TRBV10-1 with TRBJ2-3, with 8 positions matching TRBD2. This CDR3 spans 14 amino acids. Germline CDR1 WNHNN, CDR2 SYGVQD (reference sequence). Trimming took 4 bases from V and 3 from J; bases not matched to a gene: 3. The CDR3 DNA sequence: TGCGCCAGCAGTGGGAGCGGGAGAACAGATACGCAGTATTTT. This codes for CASSGSGRTDTQYF.

The chain employs TRBV19 and TRBJ1-2; possibly TRBD1 for D (5 bases). The CDR3 has 14 amino acids. V was pared by 5 bases and J by 5 bases, with 15 bases between. From germline, CDR1 is LNHDA and CDR2 SQIVND (reference sequence). The CDR3 DNA reads TGTGCCAGTAGTGTTGGGGCAGGGTGGTATGGCTACACCTTC. Amino acids: CASSVGAGWYGYTF.